Listed here are 4 T cell receptor beta chains from one sample, sequenced in a study of blood T cell repertoires in COVID-19. Using immunoSEQ multiplex PCR, the repertoire was profiled, and TCRdb retains in-frame clones only, with some absent. Of roughly 90,000 clones in the sample, 80% were seen once. The sample taken for sequencing was peripheral blood. The receptors were sampled from a woman in her seventies with acute or convalescent COVID-19.

CDR3 nucleotides: TGCGCCAGCAGCTTGGGCAGGGGGGACTATGGCTACACCTTC. This codes for CASSLGRGDYGYTF. This chain uses TRBV5-1 with TRBJ1-2; 7 bases fit TRBD1. Germline CDR1 and CDR2: SGHRS and YFSETQ. The length of the CDR3 is 14 residues. Losses at the gene ends were 0 bases for V and 3 bases for J; bases not matched to a gene: 2.

This clone was observed a handful of times. The V and J genes are TRBV10-3 and TRBJ1-1, with D perhaps matching TRBD1 (6 bases). Trimming took 4 bases from V and 5 from J, leaving 11 bases between them. Germline V gene data show CDR1 as ENHRY and CDR2 as SYGVKD. This CDR3 contains 13 residues. This CDR3 is CAISVGRGTEAFF. The CDR3 nucleotides read TGTGCCATCAGTGTGGGCAGGGGAACTGAAGCTTTCTTT.

In this sample, this clone turned up a few times. The chain carries TRBV7-2 and TRBJ1-3; D ambiguous. With 2 bases removed from V and 2 bases from J, the gap between germline ends came to 13 bases. The V gene's germline CDR1 is SGHTA and CDR2 FQGNSA. This CDR3 has 16 residues. The DNA for the CDR3 is TGTGCCAGCAGCTTAAATCCCTTTGAGACTGGAAACACCATATATTTT. Its protein is CASSLNPFETGNTIYF.

This clone showed up just once. V gene TRBV5-4 combines with J gene TRBJ2-5; maybe TRBD2 (5 bases). Germline V CDR1 and CDR2: SGHNT, YYREEE (reference sequence). The CDR3 is 16 amino acids. V was pared by 3 bases and J by 3 bases, with 18 bases between. Written as DNA, the CDR3 is TGTGCCAGCAGCTCGAGGCAACTAGGAACCAAAGAGACCCAGTACTTC. Translating gives CASSSRQLGTKETQYF.